This T cell receptor (beta chain) was observed in a study of CD8 T cells in ankylosing spondylitis. Study results and limitations: In ankylosing spondylitis blood, a motif of seven to nine highly homologous TCR beta variants appeared characteristic. Reports of some motif variants in reactive arthritis synovial fluid and blood predate this one.

Quantitative 5'-RACE with molecular barcodes produced the TCR beta libraries. Each CDR3 protein is one row after TCRdb ran MiXCR on the 5' RACE reads. The repertoire includes 200,000 to 300,000 distinct CDR3 sequences, approximately 30% of them detected once, and 3.5% to 4.5% sits in the top ten. This clonotype appeared once. Its antigen is undetermined. The junction had 12 bases not matched to a gene; V was cut back by 4 bases and J by 5 bases. Germline V lookup: CDR1 MNHEY, CDR2 SVGAGI. The CDR3 length is 16 residues. The rearrangement joins TRBV6-5 to TRBJ1-1, with 8 bases matching TRBD1. The clonotype comes from a male donor with ankylosing spondylitis or in good health (not recorded which). Sample: blood, either unsorted or a sorted T cell fraction (not recorded which). CDR3 sequence (DNA): TGTGCCAGCAGTTCATACCCAGGGGGCGCGGGGACTGAAGCTTTCTTT. It is translated as CASSSYPGGAGTEAFF.